These 16 T cell receptor beta chains were sequenced from one sample in a study of T cell responses to AZD1222 COVID-19 vaccine. Using immunoSEQ multiplex PCR, the repertoire was profiled, and TCRdb retains in-frame clones only, with some absent. There are 150,000 to 190,000 clones in the sample; 75% to 95% occur only once, and 1.5% to 2% lies in the top ten. The sample here was peripheral blood, taken on day 0 of AZD1222 vaccination. All receptors come from an adult in good health.

The chain has TRBV28 and TRBJ1-1, with TRBD1 as a possible D gene (5 bases). This CDR3 is built from 15 residues. V lost 5 bases and J lost 0, with 13 bases in between. CDR1 is MDHEN, CDR2 SYDVKM, per germline. The CDR3 region has the DNA TGTGCCAGCAGTCCCACGGGGACCATGAACACTGAAGCTTTCTTT. This gives the protein CASSPTGTMNTEAFF.

This clone has more than one count but fewer than ten. The chain uses TRBV6-1 and TRBJ1-3, with D uncertain. This CDR3 comprises 15 residues. Trimming took off 2 bases at V and 2 bases at J, with 10 bases between the two ends. Germline-derived CDR1 and CDR2 are MNHNS and SASEGT. CDR3 region: CASSEPGNPGNTIYF. The CDR3 DNA sequence: TGTGCCAGCAGTGAACCGGGGAACCCTGGAAACACCATATATTTT.

The rearrangement uses TRBV9 and TRBJ2-5; maybe TRBD2 (7 bases). Deletions cut 4 bases from V and 2 bases from J, with 21 bases between. Germline assignment: CDR1 SGDLS and CDR2 YYNGEE. The CDR3 runs to 17 residues. The CDR3 reads CASSSGGGLHLQETQYF. As DNA, the CDR3 is TGTGCCAGCAGCTCCGGAGGGGGACTACATCTTCAAGAGACCCAGTACTTC.

This chain joins TRBV5-5 and TRBJ2-6, with TRBD1 identical over 9 bases. J gave up 4 bases and V 5 bases, and 10 bases lay outside the gene matches. CDR1 and CDR2 from the germline V gene are SGHKS and YYEKEE (reference sequence). The CDR3 sequence is 17 residues long. CDR3 loop: CASSSGTGNLGANVLTF. CDR3 sequence (DNA): TGTGCCAGCAGTTCCGGGACAGGGAATCTCGGGGCCAACGTCCTGACTTTC.

V gene TRBV7-9 combines with J gene TRBJ1-1; D is uncertain. The ends were cut back, 3 bases at V and 3 bases at J, with 8 bases in the middle. The CDR3 runs 13 residues. CDR1 and CDR2 from the germline V gene are SEHNR and FQNEAQ (reference sequence). CDR3 sequence reads: CASSFTVDTEAFF. The CDR3 DNA follows: TGTGCCAGCAGCTTCACAGTTGACACTGAAGCTTTCTTT.

This clone occurred once. This rearrangement joins TRBV7-9 to TRBJ2-1, with TRBD2 identical over 7 bases. Per the germline V gene, CDR1 is SEHNR and CDR2 is FQNEAQ (reference sequence). This CDR3 contains 13 residues. Trimming at V came to 4 bases and at J to 9 bases, leaving 6 bases not matched to a gene. This chain's CDR3 is CASSSRLASEQFF. As DNA, the CDR3 is TGTGCCAGCAGCTCGAGACTAGCTAGTGAGCAGTTCTTC.

The genes are TRBV11-1 and TRBJ2-5; 10 nucleotides match TRBD2. Germline V CDR1 and CDR2: SGHAT, FQDESV (reference sequence). V shed 2 bases, J shed 5 bases, and the junction held 2 bases outside the gene matches. The length of the CDR3 is 14 residues. The chain's CDR3 is CASSLLAGDETQYF. DNA of the CDR3: TGTGCCAGCAGCTTACTAGCGGGAGACGAGACCCAGTACTTC. The variable domain in full, with the rest retrieved from reference TRBV11-1 and TRBJ2-5, is EAEVAQSPRYKITEKSQAVAFWCDPISGHATLYWYRQILGQGPELLVQFQDESVVDDSQLPKDRFSAERLKGVDSTLKIQPAELGDSAMYLCASSLLAGDETQYFGPGTRLLVL.

V gene TRBV6-5 combines with J gene TRBJ1-2, with TRBD1 as a possible D gene (5 bases). The germline V and J ends were trimmed by 3 bases and 5 bases, with 10 bases remaining between them. The CDR3 covers 13 residues. The germline gives CDR1 MNHEY, CDR2 SVGAGI. CDR3 sequence: CASSYGAVYGYTF. CDR3 nucleotides: TGTGCCAGCAGTTATGGGGCAGTTTATGGCTACACCTTC.

The chain has TRBV18 and TRBJ2-7; D possibly corresponds to TRBD1 (6 bases). Trimming shortened V by 3 bases and J by 0 bases, and 12 bases separated the two germline ends. This CDR3 is built from 15 residues. CDR1 KGHSH and CDR2 LQKENI come from the germline V gene. For the CDR3, the DNA is TGTGCCAGCTCACCGGATACAGGGCCCTCCTACGAGCAGTACTTC. Protein: CASSPDTGPSYEQYF.

The rearrangement uses TRBV10-3 and TRBJ2-7; D call uncertain. Germline V gene data show CDR1 as ENHRY and CDR2 as SYGVKD. The CDR3 has 11 amino acids. Trimming removed 8 bases from V and 3 bases from J, with 8 bases in between. The CDR3 protein is CAIRGNYEQYF. As DNA, the CDR3 is TGTGCCATCCGTGGGAACTACGAGCAGTACTTC.

Notes on this clone: Germline and junction disagree at one end, which may indicate a read error. The chain carries TRBV7-7 and TRBJ2-2, with 11 bases lining up with TRBD2. The germline gives CDR1 SSHAT, CDR2 FNYEAQ (reference sequence). The CDR3 runs to 16 residues. CDR3 in amino acids: CASSFSSGRSTGELFF. Here the CDR3 DNA reads TGTGCTAGCAGCTTTTCTAGCGGGAGGAGTACCGGGGAGCTGTTTTTT.

This rearrangement joins TRBV3-1 (or the pseudogene TRBV3-2) to TRBJ1-5; D unclear. CDR1 is LGHDT and CDR2 is YNNKEL in the germline V gene (reference sequence). The CDR3 has 14 residues. V was cut by 1 base and J by 1 base, with 5 bases left in between. The CDR3 loop is CASSQVGSNQPQHF. The CDR3 nucleotides are TGTGCCAGCAGCCAAGTTGGGAGCAATCAGCCCCAGCATTTT.

The V gene is TRBV19, the J gene TRBJ2-5, with 9 bases lining up with TRBD2. From germline, CDR1 is LNHDA and CDR2 SQIVND (reference sequence). J lost 2 bases, V lost 3 bases, and 4 bases had no gene match. The CDR3 covers 15 residues. CDR3 sequence: CASSMVAGVQETQYF. In DNA form, the CDR3 reads TGTGCCAGTAGTATGGTAGCGGGAGTGCAAGAGACCCAGTACTTC.

The V call is TRBV4-3, the J call TRBJ2-1; 7 bases are a match to TRBD2. Germline-derived CDR1 and CDR2 are LGHNA and YSLEER. V lost 2 bases to trimming and J lost 2 bases; unmatched junction nucleotides: 9. CDR3 length: 17 amino acids. This CDR3 reads CASSQFALAETYNEQFF. In DNA, the CDR3 is TGCGCCAGCAGCCAATTCGCGCTAGCGGAAACCTACAATGAGCAGTTCTTC.

This chain uses TRBV5-1 with TRBJ2-1; TRBD1 aligns across 7 bases. The trim removed 4 bases at V and 9 bases at J, leaving 7 bases unmatched. Germline loops: CDR1 SGHRS, CDR2 YFSETQ. This CDR3 spans 13 amino acids. The CDR3 nucleotides are TGCGCCAGCAGCGTGAGACAGGGTGTTGAGCAGTTCTTC. Protein product: CASSVRQGVEQFF. The full variable domain, in which reference TRBV5-1 and TRBJ2-1 provide the parts outside the CDR3, is KAGVTQTPRYLIKTRGQQVTLSCSPISGHRSVSWYQQTPGQGLQFLFEYFSETQRNKGNFPGRFSGRQFSNSRSEMNVSTLELGDSALYLCASSVRQGVEQFFGPGTRLTVL.

The chain has TRBV7-7 and TRBJ2-5, with 12 positions matching TRBD2. V shed 5 bases, J shed 4 bases, and the junction held 8 bases outside the gene matches. The germline gives CDR1 SSHAT, CDR2 FNYEAQ (reference sequence). This CDR3 has 16 residues. The CDR3 DNA is TGTGCCAGCAGCCCGCAACTAGCGGGAGGTCTAGAGACCCAGTACTTC. Its protein product is CASSPQLAGGLETQYF.